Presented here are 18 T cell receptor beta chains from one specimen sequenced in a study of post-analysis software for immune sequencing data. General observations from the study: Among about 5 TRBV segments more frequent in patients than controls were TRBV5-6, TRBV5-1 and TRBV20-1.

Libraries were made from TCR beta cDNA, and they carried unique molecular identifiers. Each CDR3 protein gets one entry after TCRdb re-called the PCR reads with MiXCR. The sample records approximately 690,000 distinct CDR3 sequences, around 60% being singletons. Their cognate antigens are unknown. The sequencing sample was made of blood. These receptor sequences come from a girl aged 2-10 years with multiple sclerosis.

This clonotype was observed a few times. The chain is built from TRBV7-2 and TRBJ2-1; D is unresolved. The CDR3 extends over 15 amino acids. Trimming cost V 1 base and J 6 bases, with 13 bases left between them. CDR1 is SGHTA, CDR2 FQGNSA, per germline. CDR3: CASSLGVSRSNEQFF. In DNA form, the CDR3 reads TGTGCCAGCAGCTTAGGGGTGAGCCGAAGCAATGAGCAGTTCTTC.

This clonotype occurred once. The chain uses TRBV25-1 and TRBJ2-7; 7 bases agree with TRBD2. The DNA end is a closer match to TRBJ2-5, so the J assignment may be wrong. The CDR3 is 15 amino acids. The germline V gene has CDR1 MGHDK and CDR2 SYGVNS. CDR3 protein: CASSGSGAAGETQYF. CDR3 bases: TGTGCCAGCAGTGGCAGCGGGGCGGCGGGGGAGACCCAGTACTTC.

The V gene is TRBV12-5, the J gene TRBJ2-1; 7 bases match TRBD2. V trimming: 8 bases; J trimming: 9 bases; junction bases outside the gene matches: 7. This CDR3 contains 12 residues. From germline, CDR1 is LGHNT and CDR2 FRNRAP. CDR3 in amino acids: CASSGNEVEQFF. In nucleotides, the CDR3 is TGTGCTAGTAGCGGGAATGAGGTTGAGCAGTTCTTC.

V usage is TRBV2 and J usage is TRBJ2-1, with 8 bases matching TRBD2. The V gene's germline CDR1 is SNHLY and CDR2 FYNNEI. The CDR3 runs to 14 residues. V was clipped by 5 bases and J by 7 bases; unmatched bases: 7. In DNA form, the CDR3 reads TGTGCCAGCAGTCCGGGACTAGTGTGGAATGAGCAGTTCTTC. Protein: CASSPGLVWNEQFF.

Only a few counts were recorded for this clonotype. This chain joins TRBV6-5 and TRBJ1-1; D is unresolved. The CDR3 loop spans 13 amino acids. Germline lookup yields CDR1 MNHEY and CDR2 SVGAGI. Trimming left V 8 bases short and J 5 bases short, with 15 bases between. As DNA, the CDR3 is TGTGCCAGCCGCCGGGGAGGGCGAACTGAAGCTTTCTTT. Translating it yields CASRRGGRTEAFF.

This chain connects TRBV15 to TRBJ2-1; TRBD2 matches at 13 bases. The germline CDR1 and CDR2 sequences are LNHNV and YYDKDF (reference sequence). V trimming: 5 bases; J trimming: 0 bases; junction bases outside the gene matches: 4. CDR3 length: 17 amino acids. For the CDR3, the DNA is TGTGCCACCAGCTTAAGGACTAGCGGGAGCTCCTACAATGAGCAGTTCTTC. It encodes CATSLRTSGSSYNEQFF. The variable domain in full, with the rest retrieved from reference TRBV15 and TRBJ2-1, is DAMVIQNPRYQVTQFGKPVTLSCSQTLNHNVMYWYQQKSSQAPKLLFHYYDKDFNNEADTPDNFQSRRPNTSFCFLDIRSPGLGDTAMYLCATSLRTSGSSYNEQFFGPGTRLTVL.

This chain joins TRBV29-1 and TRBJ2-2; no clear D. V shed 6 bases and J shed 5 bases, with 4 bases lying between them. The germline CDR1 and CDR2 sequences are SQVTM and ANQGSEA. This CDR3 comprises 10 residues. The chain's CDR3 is CSVSTGELFF. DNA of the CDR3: TGCAGCGTCTCAACCGGGGAGCTGTTTTTT.

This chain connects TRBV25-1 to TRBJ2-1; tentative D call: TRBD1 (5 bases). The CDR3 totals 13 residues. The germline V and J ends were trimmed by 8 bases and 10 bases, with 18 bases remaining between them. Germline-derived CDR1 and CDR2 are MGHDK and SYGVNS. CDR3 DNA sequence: TGTGCCAGCTCCTTCAGGGTTTCAGGGGAGCAGTTCTTC. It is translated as CASSFRVSGEQFF.

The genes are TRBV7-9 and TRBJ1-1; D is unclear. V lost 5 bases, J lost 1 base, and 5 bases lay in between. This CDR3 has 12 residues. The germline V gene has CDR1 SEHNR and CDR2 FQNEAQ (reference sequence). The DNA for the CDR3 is TGTGCCAGCAGCCATGCGAACACTGAAGCTTTCTTT. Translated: CASSHANTEAFF. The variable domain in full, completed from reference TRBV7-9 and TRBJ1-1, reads DTGVSQNPRHKITKRGQNVTFRCDPISEHNRLYWYRQTLGQGPEFLTYFQNEAQLEKSRLLSDRFSAERPKGSFSTLEIQRTEQGDSAMYLCASSHANTEAFFGQGTRLTVV.

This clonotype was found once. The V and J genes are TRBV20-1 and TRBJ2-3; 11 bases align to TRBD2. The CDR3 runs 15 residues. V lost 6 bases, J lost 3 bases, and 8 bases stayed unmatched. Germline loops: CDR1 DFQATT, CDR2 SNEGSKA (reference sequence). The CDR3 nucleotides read TGCAGTGCCGACGTAGCGGGAGGGCCGACAGATACGCAGTATTTT. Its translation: CSADVAGGPTDTQYF.

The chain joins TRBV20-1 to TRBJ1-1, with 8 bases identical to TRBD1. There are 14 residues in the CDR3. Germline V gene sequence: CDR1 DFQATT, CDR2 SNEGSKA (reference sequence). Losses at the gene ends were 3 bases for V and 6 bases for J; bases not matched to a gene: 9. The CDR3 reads CSASSGRGQAEAFF. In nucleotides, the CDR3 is TGCAGTGCTAGTTCGGGCAGGGGGCAGGCTGAAGCTTTCTTT.

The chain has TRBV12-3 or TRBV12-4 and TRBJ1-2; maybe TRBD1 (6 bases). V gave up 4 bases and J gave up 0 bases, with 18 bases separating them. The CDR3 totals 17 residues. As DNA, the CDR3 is TGTGCCAGCAGTTCCCCTCGGGGGGGCCCGACTAACTATGGCTACACCTTC. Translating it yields CASSSPRGGPTNYGYTF.

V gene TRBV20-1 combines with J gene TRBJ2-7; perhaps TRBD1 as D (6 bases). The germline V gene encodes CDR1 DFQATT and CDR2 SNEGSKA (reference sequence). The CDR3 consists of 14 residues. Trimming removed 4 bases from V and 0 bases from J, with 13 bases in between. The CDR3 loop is CSATGTTSSYEQYF. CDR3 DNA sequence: TGCAGTGCTACCGGGACAACTTCCTCCTACGAGCAGTACTTC.

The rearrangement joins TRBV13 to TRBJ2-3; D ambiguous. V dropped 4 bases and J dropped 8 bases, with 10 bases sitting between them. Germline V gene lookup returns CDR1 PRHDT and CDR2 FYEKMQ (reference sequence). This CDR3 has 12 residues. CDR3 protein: CASSSYSGTQYF. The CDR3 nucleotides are TGTGCCAGCAGCTCCTATTCGGGTACGCAGTATTTT.

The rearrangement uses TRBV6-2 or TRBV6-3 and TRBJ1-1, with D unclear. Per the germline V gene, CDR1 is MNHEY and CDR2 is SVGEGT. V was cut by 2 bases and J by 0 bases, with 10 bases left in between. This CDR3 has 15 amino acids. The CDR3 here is CASSYLAALNTEAFF. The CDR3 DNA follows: TGTGCCAGCAGTTACCTAGCGGCGTTGAACACTGAAGCTTTCTTT.

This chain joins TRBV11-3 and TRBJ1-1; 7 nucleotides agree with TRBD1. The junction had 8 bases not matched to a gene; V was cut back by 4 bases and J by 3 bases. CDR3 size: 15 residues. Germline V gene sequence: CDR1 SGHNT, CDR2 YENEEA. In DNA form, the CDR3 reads TGTGCCAGCAGCTATCGACAGGGCGGGTACACTGAAGCTTTCTTT. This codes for CASSYRQGGYTEAFF.

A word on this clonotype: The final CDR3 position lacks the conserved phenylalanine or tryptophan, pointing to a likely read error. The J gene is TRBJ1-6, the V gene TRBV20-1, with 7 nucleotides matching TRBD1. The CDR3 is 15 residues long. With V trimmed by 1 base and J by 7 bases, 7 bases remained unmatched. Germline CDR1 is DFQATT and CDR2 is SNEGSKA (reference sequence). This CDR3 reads CSARGGDSANSPLHC. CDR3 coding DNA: TGCAGTGCTAGAGGAGGGGACAGCGCAAATTCACCCCTCCACTGT.

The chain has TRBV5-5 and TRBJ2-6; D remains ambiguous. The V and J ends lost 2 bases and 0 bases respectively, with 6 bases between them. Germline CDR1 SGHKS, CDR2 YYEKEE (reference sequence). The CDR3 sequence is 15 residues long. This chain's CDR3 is CASSFLDSGANVLTF. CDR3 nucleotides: TGTGCCAGCAGCTTCTTGGACTCTGGGGCCAACGTCCTGACTTTC.